Listed here are 5 T cell receptor beta chains from one sample, sequenced in a study of OX40 agonist ivuxolimab in advanced cancers. Sequenced by immunoSEQ multiplex PCR; TCRdb stores in-frame clones only, minus some. Altogether fewer than 90,000 clones are present, around nine tenths being singletons, with the ten largest covering just over 2.5%. The sample in question was CD4+ or CD8+ T cells sorted from blood, obtained in a trial of the OX40 agonist ivuxolimab. The receptors come from an adult with an advanced solid tumor such as melanoma, head and neck, liver or kidney cancer.

The V and J genes are TRBV10-3 and TRBJ1-6; D possibly corresponds to TRBD1 (5 bases). The CDR3 covers 14 residues. In germline, CDR1 is ENHRY, CDR2 SYGVKD. V lost 10 bases to trimming and J lost 5 bases, with 15 bases between them. Here the CDR3 DNA reads TGTGCCAACTCCCGGGACGGGGATAATTCACCCCTCCACTTT. Translated, it gives CANSRDGDNSPLHF.

The chain joins TRBV27 to TRBJ2-1; D remains ambiguous. Per the germline V gene, CDR1 is MNHEY and CDR2 is SMNVEV (reference sequence). The CDR3 contains 11 residues. Trimming took off 6 bases at V and 4 bases at J, with 4 bases between the two ends. CDR3 DNA sequence: TGTGCCAGCAGGATGTACAATGAGCAGTTCTTC. Its protein product is CASRMYNEQFF.

The V and J genes are TRBV7-6 and TRBJ2-3; D possibly corresponds to TRBD2 (7 bases). From germline, CDR1 is SGHVS and CDR2 FNYEAQ. V was pared by 6 bases and J by 2 bases, with 18 bases between. The CDR3 runs to 16 residues. The chain's CDR3 is CASSYEGGGFTDTQYF. CDR3 DNA: TGTGCCAGCAGTTATGAGGGGGGGGGCTTCACAGATACGCAGTATTTT. The full variable domain, with the rest looked up from reference TRBV7-6 and TRBJ2-3, is GAGVSQSPRYKVTKRGQDVALRCDPISGHVSLYWYRQALGQGPEFLTYFNYEAQQDKSGLPNDRFSAERPEGSISTLTIQRTEQRDSAMYRCASSYEGGGFTDTQYFGPGTRLTVL.

To note about this clone: The sample has other DNA sequences that encode this CDR3 too. The chain employs TRBV4-2 and TRBJ2-1; possible D gene TRBD1, 5 bases. The germline gives CDR1 LGHNA, CDR2 YNFKEQ. V was shortened by 2 bases and J by 8 bases, with 19 bases between the two germline ends. This CDR3 has 16 amino acids. DNA of the CDR3: TGTGCCAGCAGCCAATTGACAGAAGGGTCGGTCGATGAGCAGTTCTTC. This sequence encodes CASSQLTEGSVDEQFF.

The genes are TRBV29-1 and TRBJ1-3, with D possibly matching TRBD1 (6 bases). In germline, CDR1 is SQVTM, CDR2 ANQGSEA. The CDR3 totals 14 residues. V lost 6 bases to trimming and J lost 3 bases, with 15 bases between them. Here the CDR3 DNA reads TGCAGCGTGTCAGCAGGGGCGTTTGGAAACACCATATATTTT. It specifies CSVSAGAFGNTIYF.